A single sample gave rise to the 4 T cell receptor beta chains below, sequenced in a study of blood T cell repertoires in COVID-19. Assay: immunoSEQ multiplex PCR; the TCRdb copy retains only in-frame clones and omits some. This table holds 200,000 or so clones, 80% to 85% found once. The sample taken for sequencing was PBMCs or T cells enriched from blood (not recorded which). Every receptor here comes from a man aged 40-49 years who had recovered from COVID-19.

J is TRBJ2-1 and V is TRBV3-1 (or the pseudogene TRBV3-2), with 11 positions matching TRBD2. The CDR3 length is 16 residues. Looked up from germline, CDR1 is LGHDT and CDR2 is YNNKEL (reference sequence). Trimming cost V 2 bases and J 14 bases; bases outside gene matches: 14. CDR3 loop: CASSQTSGTSGTGEFF. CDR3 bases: TGTGCCAGCAGCCAAACATCCGGGACTAGCGGTACTGGTGAGTTCTTC.

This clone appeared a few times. CDR3 in amino acids: CASRDRGRGQPQHF. Written as DNA, the CDR3 is TGTGCCAGCAGAGACAGGGGGCGAGGTCAGCCCCAGCATTTT. The chain has TRBV6-5 and TRBJ1-5; the match to TRBD1 covers 10 bases. Germline V gene data show CDR1 as MNHEY and CDR2 as SVGAGI. The CDR3 length is 14 residues. V trimming: 6 bases; J trimming: 6 bases; junction bases outside the gene matches: 5.

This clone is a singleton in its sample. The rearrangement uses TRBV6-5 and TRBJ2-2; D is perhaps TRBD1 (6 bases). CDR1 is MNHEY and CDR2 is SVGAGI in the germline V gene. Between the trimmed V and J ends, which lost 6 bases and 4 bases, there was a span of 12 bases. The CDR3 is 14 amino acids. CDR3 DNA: TGTGCCAGCAGACGCCAGGGGAGCACCGGGGAGCTGTTTTTT. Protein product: CASRRQGSTGELFF.

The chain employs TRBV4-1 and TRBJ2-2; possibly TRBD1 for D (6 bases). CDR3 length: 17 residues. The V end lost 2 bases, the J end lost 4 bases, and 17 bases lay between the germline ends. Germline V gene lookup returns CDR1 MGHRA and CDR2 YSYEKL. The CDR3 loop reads CASSQHTGHQFTGELFF. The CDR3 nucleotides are TGCGCCAGCAGCCAACACACGGGACACCAATTCACCGGGGAGCTGTTTTTT.